This TCR beta chain was captured in a study of T cells in Graves' hyperthyroidism and ophthalmopathy. RNA transcripts served as the template for amplifying TCR beta CDR3 regions. The HTBI primer set drove a first-round RT-PCR of the TCR CDR3. A single record per CDR3 protein comes from TCRdb applying MiXCR to the multiplex PCR reads. The sample consists of around 440,000 distinct CDR3 sequences, more than 15% of them appearing once. On this clonotype itself: Its antigen is unknown.

General study results and limits: Through a model of 13 V-J features, ophthalmopathy was separated from stable hyperthyroidism.

Over 18 months, lack of ophthalmopathy progression marked Graves' hyperthyroidism as stable. Diagnosing involved the use of clinical symptoms, serum thyroxine and TRAb, thyroid ultrasound and orbital computed tomography. The CDR3 runs 10 residues. Germline V lookup: CDR1 MDHEN, CDR2 SYDVKM. With 6 bases removed from V and 7 bases from J, the gap between germline ends came to 7 bases. The J gene is TRBJ2-7, the V gene TRBV28; D remains unclear. The specimen sequenced was blood. This TCR came from a woman younger than 30 with Graves' hyperthyroidism. This CDR3 is CASSEREQYF. In DNA form, the CDR3 reads TGTGCCAGCAGCGAAAGAGAGCAGTACTTC.